The clone carrying this T cell receptor beta chain was seen repeatedly, ten times or more. Its antigen is not known. Time point denoted: newly diagnosed GD, antithyroid drugs for less than 3 months. TCR sequences were obtained from RNA taken from PBMCs. This CDR3 is built from 16 residues. Trimming left V 2 bases short and J 0 bases short, with 11 bases between. The source of the sample is a study of regulatory T cells in long-lasting Graves disease. Study observations and caveats: Investigators studied peripheral blood only, not thyroid tissue.

Relying on iRepertoire HTBI primers and Arm-PCR of CDR3 regions, the team built TCR beta libraries. A single record per CDR3 protein comes from TCRdb applying MiXCR to the multiplex PCR reads. This table has a few hundred thousand distinct CDR3 sequences, around 21% appearing once. The TCR comes from a female donor with Graves disease. The genes are TRBV12-3 or TRBV12-4 and TRBJ1-3; possible D gene TRBD1, 5 bases. The sample was peripheral blood mononuclear cells (PBMCs), taken at new diagnosis, from a patient treated with antithyroid drugs. CDR3 in DNA: TGTGCCAGCAGTTTATTCGGGGCCTCCTCTGGAAACACCATATATTTT. Protein sequence: CASSLFGASSGNTIYF.